These T cell receptor beta chains were read from a single sample in a study of persistence of HIV-infected CD4 T cells. Only in-frame clones appear in the TCRdb table, and some are missing; sequencing was by immunoSEQ multiplex PCR. The sample has roughly 35,000 clones; approximately 78% are singletons. These receptors' targets are unknown. The sample was cultured CD4+ T cells from PBMCs, taken from a patient who received antiretroviral therapy. The receptors come from an adult with HIV. The donor label of this sample is uncertain. CDR3s include the opening cysteine and the closing phenylalanine or tryptophan. The D gene is left open where the match is weak. Clone size is given for some rows only: seen once, a few or many times, or a class if the clone is expanded.

V gene	CDR3 length	D gene	J gene	clone size	CDR3 protein	CDR3 DNA
TRBV5-4	14	-	TRBJ1-2	once	CASSSDPPLHGYTF	TGTGCCAGCAGCTCGGACCCTCCTCTCCATGGCTACACCTTC
TRBV27	14	TRBD1	TRBJ1-2	-	CASSSPGQGYGYTF	TGTGCCAGCAGTTCCCCGGGACAGGGGTATGGCTACACCTTC
TRBV6-5	11	-	TRBJ2-1	-	CASSAYNEQFF	TGTGCCAGCTCAGCTTACAATGAGCAGTTCTTC
TRBV27	16	TRBD2	TRBJ2-3	-	CASSRGLGGSTDTQYF	TGTGCCAGCAGTAGAGGTTTGGGGGGGAGCACAGATACGCAGTATTTT
TRBV27	16	TRBD1	TRBJ2-3	-	CASSLYSGGTADTQYF	TGTGCCAGCAGTTTATATTCAGGGGGAACCGCAGATACGCAGTATTTT
TRBV6-5	14	TRBD1	TRBJ1-5	-	CASRQGAFNQPQHF	TGTGCCAGTAGACAGGGGGCTTTTAATCAGCCCCAGCATTTT
TRBV12-5	14	-	TRBJ2-2	-	CASGFLQGAGELFF	TGTGCTAGTGGTTTTTTACAGGGAGCCGGGGAGCTGTTTTTT
TRBV10-2	13	TRBD1	TRBJ1-2	-	CASTIDRDNGYTF	TGCGCCAGCACTATAGACAGGGACAATGGCTACACCTTC
TRBV10-3	14	-	TRBJ1-2	-	CAISESRRGSGYTF	TGTGCCATCAGTGAGTCGAGAAGGGGGAGCGGCTACACCTTC
TRBV10-3	15	TRBD1	TRBJ2-2	-	CAIKGGQDATGELFF	TGTGCCATAAAGGGCGGACAGGACGCGACCGGGGAGCTGTTTTTT
TRBV2	12	-	TRBJ2-5	-	CASSGTVETQYF	TGTGCCAGCAGTGGGACAGTAGAGACCCAGTACTTC
TRBV5-6	14	-	TRBJ1-4	-	CASSSGATNEKLFF	TGTGCCAGCAGCTCGGGGGCAACTAATGAAAAACTGTTTTTT
TRBV10-1	15	-	TRBJ2-1	-	CASSAIRAPYNEQFF	TGCGCCAGCAGTGCGATTCGGGCTCCCTACAATGAGCAGTTCTTC
TRBV5-6	13	-	TRBJ2-1	-	CASSLVGYNEQFF	TGTGCCAGCAGCTTGGTAGGCTACAATGAGCAGTTCTTC
TRBV5-1	16	TRBD1	TRBJ2-2	-	CASSLQGAMTSGELFF	TGCGCCAGCAGCTTACAGGGGGCGATGACGAGCGGGGAGCTGTTTTTT
TRBV12-3/TRBV12-4	11	-	TRBJ1-4	-	CASSQGAKLFF	TGTGCCAGCAGTCAGGGAGCAAAACTGTTTTTT
TRBV18	14	-	TRBJ1-5	-	CASSPVGTNQPQHF	TGTGCCAGCTCACCGGTGGGAACCAATCAGCCCCAGCATTTT
TRBV5-1	16	TRBD1	TRBJ1-1	-	CASSLGGRQGIAEAFF	TGCGCCAGCAGCTTGGGGGGCCGACAGGGGATCGCTGAAGCTTTCTTT
TRBV6-4	13	-	TRBJ2-1	-	CASRQGPYNEQFF	TGTGCCAGCAGACAGGGACCCTACAATGAGCAGTTCTTC
TRBV27	15	-	TRBJ1-1	-	CASSLQGLGDTEAFF	TGTGCCAGCAGTTTACAAGGGTTAGGAGACACTGAAGCTTTCTTT
TRBV30	13	-	TRBJ1-3	-	CAWTRTSGNTIYF	TGTGCCTGGACCAGAACCTCTGGAAACACCATATATTTT
TRBV9	10	-	TRBJ1-2	-	CASSGYGYTF	TGTGCCAGCAGCGGCTATGGCTACACCTTC
TRBV6-5	12	-	TRBJ1-2	few	CASRGPNYGYTF	TGTGCCAGCAGGGGGCCTAACTATGGCTACACCTTC
TRBV5-1	13	-	TRBJ1-2	-	CASSSGVAIGYTF	TGCGCCAGCAGCTCAGGGGTGGCAATCGGCTACACCTTC
TRBV5-4	13	-	TRBJ1-1	-	CASSSGRYTEAFF	TGTGCCAGCAGTTCCGGACGGTACACTGAAGCTTTCTTT
TRBV6-5	15	-	TRBJ1-1	-	CASSLSGVLNTEAFF	TGTGCCAGCAGTCTGTCAGGGGTACTCAACACTGAAGCTTTCTTT